This T cell receptor (beta chain) was recorded in a study of neurological immune-mediated disorders. Study results and caveats: HTLV-1-associated myelopathy had the most TCR clonal expansion, and multiple sclerosis had the least, less than healthy controls.

The cDNA was synthesized by means of template-switch 5'RACE, which was carried out with 10-nucleotide random UMIs. TCRdb processed the 5' RACE reads anew with MiXCR; each CDR3 protein has one entry. The data hold approximately 41,000 distinct CDR3 sequences, with around 13% observed a single time. Many counts were recorded for this clonotype. Its antigen is not known. Sorted libraries were made with some 950,000 CD4+ or CD8+ T cells. The sequenced sample consisted of CD4+ T cells from blood. This clonotype was sampled from a woman aged 55-75 years with HTLV-1-associated myelopathy (HAM/TSP).

CDR3 sequence: CSAYNPGRETQYF. DNA for the CDR3: TGCAGTGCTTACAACCCGGGGCGGGAGACCCAGTACTTC. This chain connects TRBV20-1 to TRBJ2-5; D is possibly TRBD1 or TRBD2 (5 bases each). CDR1 DFQATT and CDR2 SNEGSKA come from the germline V gene (reference sequence). V lost 5 bases, J lost 5 bases, and 15 bases lay in between. This CDR3 comprises 13 residues.